What follows is one T cell receptor beta chain and its context. Its specificity is unknown. This sample was included in a study of a mutant IDH1 vaccine in newly diagnosed glioma. Overall study: Treated patients showed a male proportion of roughly 62%, a female proportion of 37.5%, and a mean age of about 41 years. Patients' prior therapy spanned radiotherapy, temozolomide, or both; most underwent both.

Time point of the sample: baseline, week 1 (first vaccination visit). Treatment denoted: pre-vaccination baseline after standard-of-care therapy. Each tumor in the donors was a new WHO grade 3 or 4 astrocytoma, IDH1-mutant and ATRX-lost. Study conclusions and caveats: Apparently unrelated to pseudoprogression were changes in the top peripheral T cell clonotypes.

Profiling relied on immunoSEQ multiplex PCR, and the TCRdb table lists in-frame clones only, not all of them. The table records approximately 100,000 clones, roughly 90% of them present only once. Trimming cost V 4 bases and J 4 bases, with 14 bases left between them. Germline V gene lookup returns CDR1 WSHSY and CDR2 SAAADI. The CDR3 length is 16 residues. The specimen comprised PBMCs, sampled from a glioma patient treated with radiotherapy, temozolomide or both. The chain uses TRBV10-2 and TRBJ1-6, with D unresolved. The sequence was obtained from a woman aged 45-65 years with glioma. This CDR3 reads CASSAPRVRYNSPLHF. The CDR3 bases are TGCGCCAGCAGTGCGCCCCGCGTTCGATATAATTCACCCCTCCACTTT.